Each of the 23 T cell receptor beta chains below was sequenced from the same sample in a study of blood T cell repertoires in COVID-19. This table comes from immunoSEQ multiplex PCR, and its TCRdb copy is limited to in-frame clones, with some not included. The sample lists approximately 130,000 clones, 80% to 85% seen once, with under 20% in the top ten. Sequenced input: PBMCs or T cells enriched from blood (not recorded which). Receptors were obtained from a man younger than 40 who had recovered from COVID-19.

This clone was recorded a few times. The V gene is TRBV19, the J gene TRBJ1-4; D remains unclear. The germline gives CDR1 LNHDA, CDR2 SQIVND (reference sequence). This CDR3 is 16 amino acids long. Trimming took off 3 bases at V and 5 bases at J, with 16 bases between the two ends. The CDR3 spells CASSMKVGGLNEKLFF. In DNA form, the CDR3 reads TGTGCCAGTAGTATGAAGGTCGGCGGTCTCAATGAAAAACTGTTTTTT.

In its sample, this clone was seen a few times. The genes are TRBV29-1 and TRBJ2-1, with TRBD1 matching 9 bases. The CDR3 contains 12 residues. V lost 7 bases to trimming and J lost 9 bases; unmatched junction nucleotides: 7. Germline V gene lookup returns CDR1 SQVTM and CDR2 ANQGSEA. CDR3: CSARTGAGEQFF. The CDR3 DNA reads TGCAGCGCTCGGACAGGGGCCGGTGAGCAGTTCTTC.

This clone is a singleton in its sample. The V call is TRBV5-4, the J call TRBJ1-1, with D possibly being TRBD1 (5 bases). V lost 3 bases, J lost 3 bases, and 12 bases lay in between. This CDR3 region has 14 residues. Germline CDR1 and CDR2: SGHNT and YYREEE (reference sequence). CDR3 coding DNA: TGTGCCAGCAGCTCGGGACTGACGGACACTGAAGCTTTCTTT. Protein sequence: CASSSGLTDTEAFF.

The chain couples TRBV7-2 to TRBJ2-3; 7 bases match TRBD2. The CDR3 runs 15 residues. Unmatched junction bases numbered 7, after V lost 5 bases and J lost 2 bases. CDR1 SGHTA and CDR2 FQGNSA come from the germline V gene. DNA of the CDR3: TGTGCCAGCAGCCCCGGGACTATCTTCACAGATACGCAGTATTTT. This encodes CASSPGTIFTDTQYF.

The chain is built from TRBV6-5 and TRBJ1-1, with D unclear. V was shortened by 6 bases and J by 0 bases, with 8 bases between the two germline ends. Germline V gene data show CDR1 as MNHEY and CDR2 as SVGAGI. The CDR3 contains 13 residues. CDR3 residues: CASRGEMNTEAFF. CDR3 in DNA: TGTGCCAGCAGGGGCGAAATGAACACTGAAGCTTTCTTT.

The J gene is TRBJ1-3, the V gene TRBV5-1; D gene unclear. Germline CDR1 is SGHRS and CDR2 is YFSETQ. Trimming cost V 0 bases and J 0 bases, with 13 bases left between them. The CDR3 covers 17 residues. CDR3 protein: CASSLAGGRSSGNTIYF. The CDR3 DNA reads TGCGCCAGCAGCTTGGCCGGTGGCAGGTCCTCTGGAAACACCATATATTTT.

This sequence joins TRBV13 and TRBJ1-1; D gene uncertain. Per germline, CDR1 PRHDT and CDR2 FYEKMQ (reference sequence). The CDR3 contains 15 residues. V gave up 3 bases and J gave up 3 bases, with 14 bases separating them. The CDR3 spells CASSLAGSWDTEAFF. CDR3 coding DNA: TGTGCCAGCAGCTTGGCGGGATCTTGGGACACTGAAGCTTTCTTT.

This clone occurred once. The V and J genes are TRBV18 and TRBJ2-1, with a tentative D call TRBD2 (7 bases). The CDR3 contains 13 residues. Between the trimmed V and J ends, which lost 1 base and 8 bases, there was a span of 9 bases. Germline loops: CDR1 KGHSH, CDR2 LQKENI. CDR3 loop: CASSPRGGDEQFF. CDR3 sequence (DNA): TGTGCCAGCTCACCACGGGGGGGCGATGAGCAGTTCTTC.

This CDR3 is CATSRGFHNTGELFF. The CDR3 DNA follows: TGTGCCACCTCCCGGGGGTTTCACAACACCGGGGAGCTGTTTTTT. The J gene is TRBJ2-2, the V gene TRBV25-1, with a weak D call TRBD2 (6 bases). The CDR3 spans 15 residues. Trimming took 10 bases from V and 2 from J, leaving 17 bases between them. Germline V gene data show CDR1 as MGHDK and CDR2 as SYGVNS.

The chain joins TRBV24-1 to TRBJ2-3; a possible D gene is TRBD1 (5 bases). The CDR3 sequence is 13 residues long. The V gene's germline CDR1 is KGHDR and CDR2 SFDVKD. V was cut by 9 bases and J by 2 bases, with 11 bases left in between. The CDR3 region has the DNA TGTGCCACCTCGGCAGGGAACACAGATACGCAGTATTTT. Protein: CATSAGNTDTQYF.

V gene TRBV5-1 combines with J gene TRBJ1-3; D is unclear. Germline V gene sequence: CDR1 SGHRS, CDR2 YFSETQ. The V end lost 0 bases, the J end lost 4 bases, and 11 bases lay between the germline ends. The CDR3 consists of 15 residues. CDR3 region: CASSLGAYSGNTIYF. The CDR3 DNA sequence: TGCGCCAGCAGCTTGGGGGCCTACTCCGGAAACACCATATATTTT.

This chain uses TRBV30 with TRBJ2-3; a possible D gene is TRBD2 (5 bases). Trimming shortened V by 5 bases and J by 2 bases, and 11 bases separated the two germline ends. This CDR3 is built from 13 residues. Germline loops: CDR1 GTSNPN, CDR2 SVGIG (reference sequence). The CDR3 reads CAWSGLLTDTQYF. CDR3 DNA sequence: TGTGCCTGGTCAGGACTTCTCACAGATACGCAGTATTTT. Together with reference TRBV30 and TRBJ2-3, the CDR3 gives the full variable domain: SQTIHQWPATLVQPVGSPLSLECTVEGTSNPNLYWYRQAAGRGLQLLFYSVGIGQISSEVPQNLSASRPQDRQFILSSKKLLLSDSGFYLCAWSGLLTDTQYFGPGTRLTVL.

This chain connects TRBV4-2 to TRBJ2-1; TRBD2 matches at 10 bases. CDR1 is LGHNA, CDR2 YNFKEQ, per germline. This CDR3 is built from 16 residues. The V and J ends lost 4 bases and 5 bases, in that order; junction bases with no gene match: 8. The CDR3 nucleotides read TGTGCCAGCAGCCTTTCCAGCGGGGGGGCCAACAATGAGCAGTTCTTC. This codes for CASSLSSGGANNEQFF.

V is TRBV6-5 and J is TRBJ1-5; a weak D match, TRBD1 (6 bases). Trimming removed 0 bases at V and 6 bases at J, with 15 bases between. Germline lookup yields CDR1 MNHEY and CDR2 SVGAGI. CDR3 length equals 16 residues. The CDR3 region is CASSYSPLRGGQPQHF. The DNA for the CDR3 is TGTGCCAGCAGTTACTCCCCCCTCAGGGGCGGTCAGCCCCAGCATTTT.

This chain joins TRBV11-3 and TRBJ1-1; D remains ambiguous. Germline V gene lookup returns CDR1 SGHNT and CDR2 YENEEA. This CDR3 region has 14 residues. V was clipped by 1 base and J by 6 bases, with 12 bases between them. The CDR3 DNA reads TGTGCCAGCAGCTTAGGATCAGTAGAGGCTGAAGCTTTCTTT. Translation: CASSLGSVEAEAFF.

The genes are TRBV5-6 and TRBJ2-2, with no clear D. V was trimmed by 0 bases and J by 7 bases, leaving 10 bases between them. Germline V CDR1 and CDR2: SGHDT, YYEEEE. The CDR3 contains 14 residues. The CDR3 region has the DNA TGTGCCAGCAGCTTGGTAGAATACGGCGGGGAGCTGTTTTTT. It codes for CASSLVEYGGELFF.

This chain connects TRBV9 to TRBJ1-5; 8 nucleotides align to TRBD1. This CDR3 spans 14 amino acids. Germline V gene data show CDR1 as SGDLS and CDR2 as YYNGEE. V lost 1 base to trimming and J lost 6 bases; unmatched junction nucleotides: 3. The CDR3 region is CASSVSTGGQPQHF. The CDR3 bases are TGTGCCAGCAGCGTATCTACAGGGGGTCAGCCCCAGCATTTT.

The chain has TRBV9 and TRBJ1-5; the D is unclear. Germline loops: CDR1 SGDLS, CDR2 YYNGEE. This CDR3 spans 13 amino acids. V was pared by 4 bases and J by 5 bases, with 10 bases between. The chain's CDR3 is CASSKDGDQPQHF. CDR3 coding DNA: TGTGCCAGCAGCAAAGACGGGGATCAGCCCCAGCATTTT.

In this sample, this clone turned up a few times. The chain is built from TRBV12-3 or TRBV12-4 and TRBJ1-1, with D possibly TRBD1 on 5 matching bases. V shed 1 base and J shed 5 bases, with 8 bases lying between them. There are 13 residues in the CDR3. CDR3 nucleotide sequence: TGTGCCAGCAGTTTAGGGGGCGCGACTGAAGCTTTCTTT. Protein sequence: CASSLGGATEAFF.

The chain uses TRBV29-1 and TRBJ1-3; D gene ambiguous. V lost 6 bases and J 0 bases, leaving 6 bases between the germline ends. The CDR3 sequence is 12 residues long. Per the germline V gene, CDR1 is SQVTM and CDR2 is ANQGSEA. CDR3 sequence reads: CSVRDSGNTIYF. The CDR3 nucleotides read TGCAGCGTCCGGGACTCTGGAAACACCATATATTTT. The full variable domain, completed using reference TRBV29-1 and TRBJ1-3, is SAVISQKPSRDICQRGTSLTIQCQVDSQVTMMFWYRQQPGQSLTLIATANQGSEATYESGFVIDKFPISRPNLTFSTLTVSNMSPEDSSIYLCSVRDSGNTIYFGEGSWLTVV.

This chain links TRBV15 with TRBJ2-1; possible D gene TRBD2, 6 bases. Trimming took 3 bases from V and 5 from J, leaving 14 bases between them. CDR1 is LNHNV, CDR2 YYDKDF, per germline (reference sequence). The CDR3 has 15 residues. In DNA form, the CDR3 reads TGTGCCACCAGCAGGGCCGGGACTCGACACAATGAGCAGTTCTTC. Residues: CATSRAGTRHNEQFF.

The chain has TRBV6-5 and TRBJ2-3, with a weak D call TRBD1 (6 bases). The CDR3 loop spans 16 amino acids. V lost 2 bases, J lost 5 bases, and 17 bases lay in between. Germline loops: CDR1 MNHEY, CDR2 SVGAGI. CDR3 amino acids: CASSYLLTGIVDTQYF. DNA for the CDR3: TGTGCCAGCAGTTACCTCCTCACAGGGATTGTAGATACGCAGTATTTT.

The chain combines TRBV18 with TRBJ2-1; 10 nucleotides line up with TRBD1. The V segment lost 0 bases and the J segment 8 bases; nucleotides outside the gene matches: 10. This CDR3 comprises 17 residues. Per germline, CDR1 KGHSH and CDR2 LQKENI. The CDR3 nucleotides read TGTGCCAGCTCACCACCCGGGACAGGGGCTAGCCTTGATGAGCAGTTCTTC. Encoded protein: CASSPPGTGASLDEQFF.